This T cell receptor beta chain was obtained from a study of post-analysis software for immune sequencing data. The CDR3 extends over 15 amino acids. Germline assignment: CDR1 SGHRS and CDR2 YFSETQ. Trimming removed 0 bases from V and 5 bases from J, with 12 bases in between. As for this clonotype: Its antigen is as yet unknown.

Study-wide points: Four or five TRBV segments, TRBV5-6, TRBV5-1 and TRBV20-1 among them, were found more frequent in patients than controls.

Unique molecular identifiers tagged the TCR beta cDNA libraries. One entry per CDR3 protein results from TCRdb running MiXCR on the PCR reads. The sample lists around 700,000 distinct CDR3 sequences; 59% were seen once. The sequencing input was blood. The TCR was taken from a girl aged 2-15 years with multiple sclerosis. This chain connects TRBV5-1 to TRBJ2-1, with D unclear. The CDR3 sequence: CASSLAWSANNEQFF. CDR3 nucleotides: TGCGCCAGCAGCTTGGCTTGGTCTGCAAACAATGAGCAGTTCTTC.